This note documents a single T cell receptor beta chain sequence. Its cognate antigen is unknown. The assay was immunoSEQ multiplex PCR, and TCRdb's table has in-frame clones only and misses some. The sample carries 20,000 or so clones, approximately 90% recorded once. This sample was taken from a study of PD-1 blockade in classical Hodgkin lymphoma. Overall study findings and caveats: A reduction in baseline TCR diversity was reportedly seen in newly diagnosed patients relative to healthy donors.

Described time point: cycle 4 day 1 (C4D1), after around six weeks of nivolumab. There was relapse after autologous stem cell transplantation in every patient, and there was variation in brentuximab vedotin exposure. The germline CDR1 and CDR2 sequences are MNHNS and SASEGT. Trimming at V came to 10 bases and at J to 4 bases, leaving 9 bases not matched to a gene. The length of the CDR3 is 13 residues. The sequence derives from a human donor with classical Hodgkin lymphoma. The input for sequencing was peripheral blood mononuclear cells (PBMCs), taken before the fourth cycle of nivolumab. The chain recombines TRBV6-1 with TRBJ1-2; 7 bases are shared with TRBD1. CDR3 residues: CAIYKGTVYGYTF. DNA for the CDR3: TGTGCCATCTACAAAGGGACAGTCTATGGCTACACCTTC.